What follows are 14 T cell receptor beta chains derived from one specimen sequenced in a study of cytomegalovirus exposure and HLA in healthy donors. PCR employed 60 Vbeta and 13 Jbeta primers. Profiled with immunoSEQ multiplex PCR; TCRdb holds only in-frame clones, not every one. This sample has about 150,000 clones, with around 82% found just once. The sample consisted of PBMCs. The source is a woman in her forties or fifties in good health and CMV-seropositive.

A single count supports this clone. Other DNA variants within this sample encode the same CDR3. The rearrangement joins TRBV6-1 to TRBJ1-1; 8 nucleotides align to TRBD1. CDR1 is MNHNS and CDR2 is SASEGT in the germline V gene. The trim removed 6 bases at V and 2 bases at J, leaving 2 bases unmatched. CDR3 length equals 13 residues. The CDR3 loop reads CASRAGGNTEAFF. CDR3 coding DNA: TGTGCCAGCAGGGCAGGGGGCAACACTGAAGCTTTCTTT.

The chain links TRBV15 to TRBJ1-5, with D unclear. This CDR3 comprises 14 residues. CDR1 LNHNV and CDR2 YYDKDF come from the germline V gene (reference sequence). V lost 7 bases and J 3 bases, leaving 13 bases between the germline ends. In nucleotides, the CDR3 is TGTGCCACCATACTCGCCTTTTACAATCAGCCCCAGCATTTT. Translating it yields CATILAFYNQPQHF.

The chain recombines TRBV7-2 with TRBJ2-7, with a tentative D call TRBD1 (6 bases). Trimming removed 4 bases at V and 3 bases at J, with 10 bases between. The CDR3 sequence is 13 residues long. The germline V gene has CDR1 SGHTA and CDR2 FQGNSA. The CDR3: CASSSDRLYEQYF. CDR3 nucleotide sequence: TGTGCCAGCAGCTCCGACAGGCTCTACGAGCAGTACTTC.

The genes are TRBV7-9 and TRBJ1-6; the D is unclear. Germline values: CDR1 SEHNR, CDR2 FQNEAQ (reference sequence). This CDR3 is built from 16 residues. Between the trimmed V and J ends, which lost 6 bases and 9 bases, there was a span of 21 bases. CDR3 DNA sequence: TGTGCCAGCAGTAGACCCCTGGAGGCCGGCGTTTCACCCCTCCACTTT. This sequence encodes CASSRPLEAGVSPLHF. The whole variable domain, filled in from reference TRBV7-9 and TRBJ1-6, reads DTGVSQNPRHKITKRGQNVTFRCDPISEHNRLYWYRQTLGQGPEFLTYFQNEAQLEKSRLLSDRFSAERPKGSFSTLEIQRTEQGDSAMYLCASSRPLEAGVSPLHFGNGTRLTVT.

This clone was seen more than once but under ten times. The J gene is TRBJ1-5, the V gene TRBV4-3; 7 nucleotides align to TRBD1. CDR1 is LGHNA and CDR2 is YSLEER in the germline V gene. The trim removed 0 bases at V and 11 bases at J, leaving 4 bases unmatched. The CDR3 is 13 amino acids. CDR3: CASSQDAGTAQHF. Written as DNA, the CDR3 is TGCGCCAGCAGCCAAGACGCGGGGACAGCCCAGCATTTT.

This clone was seen a single time. The chain uses TRBV18 and TRBJ2-1; D may be TRBD2 (5 bases). The CDR3 runs 14 residues. In germline, CDR1 is KGHSH, CDR2 LQKENI. The ends were cut back, 3 bases at V and 7 bases at J, with 13 bases in the middle. DNA of the CDR3: TGTGCCAGCTCACCGGTTCGGGAAGGGAATGAGCAGTTCTTC. Translated, it gives CASSPVREGNEQFF.

This clone was seen a handful of times. One end of the junction fails to match germline, which may point to a read error. The chain combines TRBV4-1 with TRBJ1-2; TRBD1 matches 8 bases. The CDR3 loop spans 15 amino acids. From germline, CDR1 is MGHRA and CDR2 YSYEKL. Here the CDR3 DNA reads TGTGCCAGCAGCCAAGAGGCAGGGGGCGCGGCTGGCTACACCTTC. It encodes CASSQEAGGAAGYTF.

This chain connects TRBV10-1 to TRBJ1-2, with 7 bases identical to TRBD1. V lost 0 bases to trimming and J lost 4 bases; unmatched junction nucleotides: 5. Germline V CDR1 and CDR2: WNHNN, SYGVQD (reference sequence). This CDR3 is 15 amino acids long. CDR3 in amino acids: CASSESVTGAYGYTF. The CDR3 DNA reads TGCGCCAGCAGTGAGTCGGTCACAGGGGCCTATGGCTACACCTTC.

The rearrangement joins TRBV19 to TRBJ1-1; no clear D. The CDR3 is made up of 13 amino acids. Germline V gives CDR1 LNHDA, CDR2 SQIVND (reference sequence). The V and J ends lost 3 bases and 11 bases respectively, with 16 bases between them. DNA for the CDR3: TGTGCCAGTAGTATCTCTATCGGGGTTTTGGCTTTCTTT. Translating it yields CASSISIGVLAFF.

The chain is built from TRBV29-1 and TRBJ2-3, with 7 positions matching TRBD1. The ends lost 6 bases at V and 3 bases at J; junction bases unmatched: 9. The CDR3 extends over 14 amino acids. Germline CDR1 SQVTM, CDR2 ANQGSEA. CDR3 sequence: CSVVLTGWTDTQYF. CDR3 DNA: TGCAGCGTGGTCCTGACAGGGTGGACAGATACGCAGTATTTT.

This sequence joins TRBV6-5 and TRBJ1-6; D remains unclear. Trimming shortened V by 6 bases and J by 7 bases, and 10 bases separated the two germline ends. Germline V gene sequence: CDR1 MNHEY, CDR2 SVGAGI. This CDR3 spans 13 amino acids. The CDR3 DNA follows: TGTGCCAGCAGGGGAGAGGGAAATTCACCCCTCCACTTT. Translating gives CASRGEGNSPLHF.

This chain links TRBV29-1 with TRBJ2-7; TRBD1 aligns across 10 bases. The CDR3 consists of 13 residues. V shed 7 bases, J shed 4 bases, and the junction held 7 bases outside the gene matches. CDR1 is SQVTM, CDR2 ANQGSEA, per germline. The CDR3 sequence: CSDGTGDGYEQYF. CDR3 bases: TGCAGCGATGGGACAGGGGACGGGTACGAGCAGTACTTC.

CDR3 protein: CASSELQGASFTPLHF. The CDR3 region has the DNA TGTGCCAGCAGCGAACTACAGGGGGCGAGTTTTACACCCCTCCACTTT. The rearrangement uses TRBV7-8 and TRBJ1-6, with 9 positions matching TRBD1. The CDR3 consists of 16 residues. The V and J ends lost 5 bases and 11 bases, in that order; junction bases with no gene match: 13. Germline V gene sequence: CDR1 SGHVS, CDR2 FQNEAQ.

The rearrangement uses TRBV2 and TRBJ2-3; D gene ambiguous. The V and J ends lost 4 bases and 5 bases respectively, with 10 bases between them. Germline CDR1 is SNHLY and CDR2 is FYNNEI. The CDR3 runs to 13 residues. CDR3 region: CASSGGWVDTQYF. The CDR3 DNA is TGTGCCAGCAGTGGCGGTTGGGTAGATACGCAGTATTTT.